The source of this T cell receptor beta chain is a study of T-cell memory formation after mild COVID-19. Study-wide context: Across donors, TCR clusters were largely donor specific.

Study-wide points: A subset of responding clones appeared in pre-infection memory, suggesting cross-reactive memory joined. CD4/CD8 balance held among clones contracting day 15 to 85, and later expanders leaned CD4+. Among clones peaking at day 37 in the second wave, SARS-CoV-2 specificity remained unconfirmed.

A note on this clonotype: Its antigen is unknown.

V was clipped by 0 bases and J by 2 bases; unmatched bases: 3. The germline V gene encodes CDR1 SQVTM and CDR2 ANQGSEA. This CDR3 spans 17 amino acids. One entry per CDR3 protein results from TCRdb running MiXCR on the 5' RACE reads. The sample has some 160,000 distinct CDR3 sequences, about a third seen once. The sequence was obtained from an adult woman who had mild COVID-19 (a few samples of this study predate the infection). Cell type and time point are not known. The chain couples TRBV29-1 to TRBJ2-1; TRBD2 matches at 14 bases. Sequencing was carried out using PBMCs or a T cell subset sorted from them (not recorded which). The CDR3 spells CSVEEGLAGAPYNEQFF. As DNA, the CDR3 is TGCAGCGTTGAAGAGGGACTAGCGGGAGCCCCCTACAATGAGCAGTTCTTC.